Listed here are 30 T cell receptor beta chains from one sample, sequenced in a study of T cell repertoires and Cas9 in healthy adults. Some clones are missing from TCRdb's copy, which holds only in-frame ones; the method was immunoSEQ multiplex PCR. The sample lists about 1,400 clones, around 77% seen once, with about 9.8% in the top ten. The material sequenced was SpCas9-reactive Tregs (CD4+, CD25+, CD127-, CD137+, CD154-) from PBMCs; culture status not recorded. The receptor source for this set is a human donor in good health.

The chain is built from TRBV5-6 and TRBJ1-1; D gene unclear. V was trimmed by 0 bases and J by 2 bases, leaving 11 bases between them. Germline CDR1 reads SGHDT; CDR2 reads YYEEEE. CDR3 length: 15 amino acids. The CDR3 nucleotides read TGTGCCAGCAGCTTGGCCTACGGGTTAAACACTGAAGCTTTCTTT. This encodes CASSLAYGLNTEAFF.

V and J are TRBV2 and TRBJ2-7; TRBD2 matches 8 bases. The length of the CDR3 is 19 residues. Germline values: CDR1 SNHLY, CDR2 FYNNEI. J gave up 3 bases and V 8 bases, and 24 bases lay outside the gene matches. CDR3 sequence: CASLVALLYGGDDIYEQYV. The CDR3 DNA follows: TGTGCCAGCTTGGTAGCCCTCCTTTACGGGGGGGACGATATCTACGAGCAGTACGTC.

The V and J genes are TRBV4-3 and TRBJ2-3; possible D gene TRBD2, 5 bases. The CDR3 contains 15 residues. The V gene lost 4 bases and the J gene lost 4 bases, with 15 bases spanning the gap. Germline V CDR1 and CDR2: LGHNA, YSLEER. The CDR3 reads CASSPGGLSADTQYF. The CDR3 coding sequence is TGCGCCAGCAGCCCTGGTGGACTTTCGGCAGATACGCAGTATTTT.

The V call is TRBV5-1, the J call TRBJ2-3, with 10 bases identical to TRBD2. This CDR3 is built from 16 residues. After removal of 4 bases from V and 2 bases from J, the junction contained 7 bases not matched to a gene. Germline V gene sequence: CDR1 SGHRS, CDR2 YFSETQ. The CDR3 DNA sequence: TGCGCCAGCAGCGAAGGGACTAGCGCCATCACAGATACGCAGTATTTT. The encoded protein is CASSEGTSAITDTQYF. Variable domain in full (rest from reference TRBV5-1 and TRBJ2-3): KAGVTQTPRYLIKTRGQQVTLSCSPISGHRSVSWYQQTPGQGLQFLFEYFSETQRNKGNFPGRFSGRQFSNSRSEMNVSTLELGDSALYLCASSEGTSAITDTQYFGPGTRLTVL.

This clone has a single count. The chain uses TRBV6-5 and TRBJ2-2, with D tentatively TRBD1 (6 bases). CDR1 and CDR2 from the germline V gene are MNHEY and SVGAGI. Deletions cut 6 bases from V and 1 base from J, with 9 bases between. The CDR3 has 14 residues. The CDR3 sequence is CASRKDRNTGELFF. Written as DNA, the CDR3 is TGTGCCAGCAGGAAGGACAGGAACACCGGGGAGCTGTTTTTT.

The CDR3 loop is CASQRDFFSGANVLTF. The DNA of the CDR3 is TGTGCCAGCCAACGGGACTTCTTCTCTGGGGCCAACGTCCTGACTTTC. The chain employs TRBV19 and TRBJ2-6; a possible D gene is TRBD2 (6 bases). The length of the CDR3 is 16 residues. V was clipped by 9 bases and J by 0 bases, with 15 bases between them. Germline CDR1 is LNHDA and CDR2 is SQIVND (reference sequence). The full variable domain, in which reference TRBV19 and TRBJ2-6 provide the parts outside the CDR3, is DGGITQSPKYLFRKEGQNVTLSCEQNLNHDAMYWYRQDPGQGLRLIYYSQIVNDFQKGDIAEGYSVSREKKESFPLTVTSAQKNPTAFYLCASQRDFFSGANVLTFGAGSRLTVL.

The V call is TRBV4-3, the J call TRBJ1-2; D uncertain. CDR3 length: 15 amino acids. Trimming cost V 0 bases and J 5 bases, with 13 bases left between them. Germline-derived CDR1 and CDR2 are LGHNA and YSLEER. CDR3 protein: CASSQDSRWGYGYTF. The CDR3 nucleotides are TGCGCCAGCAGCCAAGATAGTAGATGGGGATATGGCTACACCTTC.

The V gene is TRBV4-2, the J gene TRBJ2-6, with a tentative D call TRBD2 (5 bases). Germline values: CDR1 LGHNA, CDR2 YNFKEQ. With 5 bases removed from V and 5 bases from J, the gap between germline ends came to 25 bases. This CDR3 region has 19 residues. In DNA, the CDR3 is TGTGCCAGCAGCTGCGGGTACAAAGGTTACAAAAGTCGGGCCAACGTCCTGACTTTC. Translated: CASSCGYKGYKSRANVLTF.

This clone has more than one count but fewer than ten. The chain is built from TRBV4-2 and TRBJ2-7, with 8 bases matching TRBD2. Germline-derived CDR1 and CDR2 are LGHNA and YNFKEQ. This CDR3 is 14 amino acids long. The trim removed 0 bases at V and 6 bases at J, leaving 4 bases unmatched. This CDR3 is CASSQERGGREQYF. The CDR3 region has the DNA TGTGCCAGCAGCCAAGAACGGGGGGGCCGCGAGCAGTACTTC.

The genes are TRBV4-1 and TRBJ1-2, with D unresolved. The CDR3 spans 17 residues. Per the germline V gene, CDR1 is MGHRA and CDR2 is YSYEKL. V was shortened by 5 bases and J by 4 bases, with 23 bases between the two germline ends. CDR3 protein: CASSDGLQNRKTYGYTF. DNA of the CDR3: TGCGCCAGCAGCGATGGTCTCCAGAACCGAAAGACCTATGGCTACACCTTC.

Details on this clone: Sequence at one end of the junction differs from germline and may be a read error. CDR3: CASRVGSKDTQYF. As DNA, the CDR3 is TGTGCCAGCAGAGTCGGGAGCAAAGATACGCAGTATTTT. This chain joins TRBV28 and TRBJ2-3, with D tentatively TRBD2 (6 bases). Germline V gives CDR1 MDHEN, CDR2 SYDVKM. The CDR3 spans 13 residues.

The V gene is TRBV18, the J gene TRBJ2-7; D remains ambiguous. The CDR3 is made up of 14 amino acids. Per the germline V gene, CDR1 is KGHSH and CDR2 is LQKENI. The ends were cut back, 1 base at V and 4 bases at J, with 11 bases in the middle. The CDR3 spells CASSPLEGIYEQYF. The CDR3 nucleotides are TGTGCCAGCTCACCACTGGAAGGGATTTACGAGCAGTACTTC.

This chain joins TRBV7-2 and TRBJ2-3; tentatively, D is TRBD2 (6 bases). Looked up from germline, CDR1 is SGHTA and CDR2 is FQGNSA. The CDR3 length is 13 residues. Trimming took off 5 bases at V and 5 bases at J, with 11 bases between the two ends. This chain's CDR3 is CASSPQGGDTQYF. The CDR3 bases are TGTGCCAGCAGCCCTCAGGGAGGAGATACGCAGTATTTT.

The chain combines TRBV7-2 with TRBJ1-1; D remains ambiguous. V was shortened by 6 bases and J by 4 bases, with 12 bases between the two germline ends. The germline V gene encodes CDR1 SGHTA and CDR2 FQGNSA. The CDR3 spans 13 residues. CDR3 region: CASRRSGSTEAFF. The CDR3 DNA reads TGTGCCAGCAGGAGATCGGGAAGCACTGAAGCTTTCTTT. Combining the CDR3 with reference TRBV7-2 and TRBJ1-1 gives the whole variable domain GAGVSQSPSNKVTEKGKDVELRCDPISGHTALYWYRQSLGQGLEFLIYFQGNSAPDKSGLPSDRFSAERTGGSVSTLTIQRTQQEDSAVYLCASRRSGSTEAFFGQGTRLTVV.

The V gene is TRBV2, the J gene TRBJ2-1, with 9 positions matching TRBD1. CDR1 and CDR2 (germline): SNHLY, FYNNEI. The CDR3 is made up of 13 amino acids. V shed 4 bases, J shed 7 bases, and the junction held 2 bases outside the gene matches. CDR3 sequence reads: CASSGDRDNEQFF. The CDR3 DNA is TGTGCCAGCAGTGGGGACAGGGATAATGAGCAGTTCTTC.

J is TRBJ2-1 and V is TRBV7-6; 9 positions match TRBD2. This CDR3 spans 14 amino acids. The germline V gene encodes CDR1 SGHVS and CDR2 FNYEAQ. Trimming cost V 1 base and J 8 bases; bases outside gene matches: 3. DNA of the CDR3: TGTGCCAGCAGCTTAGGACTAGCGGTCGATGAGCAGTTCTTC. Its translation: CASSLGLAVDEQFF.

The chain links TRBV5-6 to TRBJ1-1; D gene uncertain. CDR3 length equals 12 residues. V was shortened by 2 bases and J by 4 bases, with 6 bases between the two germline ends. Looked up from germline, CDR1 is SGHDT and CDR2 is YYEEEE. CDR3 DNA sequence: TGTGCCAGCAGCTTAGGAGTCACTGAAGCTTTCTTT. Translating gives CASSLGVTEAFF.

The chain is built from TRBV10-3 and TRBJ1-1; no clear D. V shed 2 bases and J shed 1 base, with 8 bases lying between them. Looked up from germline, CDR1 is ENHRY and CDR2 is SYGVKD. This CDR3 is 14 amino acids long. This CDR3 is CAISEPAGNTEAFF. The DNA for the CDR3 is TGTGCCATCAGTGAGCCGGCGGGGAACACTGAAGCTTTCTTT.

The chain's CDR3 is CASNRLDSPLHF. The CDR3 DNA follows: TGTGCCTCAAACCGCCTCGATTCACCCCTCCACTTT. The chain is built from TRBV7-2 and TRBJ1-6; D is ambiguous. Between the trimmed V and J ends, which lost 11 bases and 8 bases, there was a span of 13 bases. The germline V gene has CDR1 SGHTA and CDR2 FQGNSA. CDR3 length: 12 amino acids. Combining the CDR3 with reference TRBV7-2 and TRBJ1-6 gives the whole variable domain GAGVSQSPSNKVTEKGKDVELRCDPISGHTALYWYRQSLGQGLEFLIYFQGNSAPDKSGLPSDRFSAERTGGSVSTLTIQRTQQEDSAVYLCASNRLDSPLHFGNGTRLTVT.

V is TRBV19 and J is TRBJ2-3; 8 bases align to TRBD1. This CDR3 comprises 13 residues. CDR1 and CDR2 (germline): LNHDA, SQIVND (reference sequence). J was trimmed by 3 bases and V by 10 bases; bases with no gene match: 6. CDR3 loop: CATRTGQTDTQYF. The CDR3 bases are TGTGCCACCCGGACAGGGCAGACAGATACGCAGTATTTT.

This clone showed up just once. V gene TRBV7-2 combines with J gene TRBJ1-2; D is unresolved. CDR3 length equals 14 residues. Deletions cut 5 bases from V and 4 bases from J, with 14 bases between. CDR1 SGHTA and CDR2 FQGNSA come from the germline V gene. This chain's CDR3 is CASSPYGAFYGYTF. In DNA form, the CDR3 reads TGTGCCAGCAGCCCCTATGGAGCGTTCTATGGCTACACCTTC.

The chain combines TRBV5-4 with TRBJ1-2; D ambiguous. Trimming removed 2 bases from V and 1 base from J, with 12 bases in between. Germline-derived CDR1 and CDR2 are SGHNT and YYREEE (reference sequence). CDR3 length: 15 amino acids. CDR3 sequence reads: CASSLFTGSNYGYTF. The CDR3 region has the DNA TGTGCCAGCAGCTTATTTACGGGCAGTAACTATGGCTACACCTTC.

The V gene is TRBV21-1, the J gene TRBJ2-1; TRBD2, the table's D call, lacks a check against the DNA. TRBV21-1 constitutes a pseudogene. CDR3 length: 16 residues. The CDR3 region is CASSNSSTASYNEQFF. The DNA of the CDR3 is TGTGCCAGCAGCAACTCCTCGACCGCTAGCTACAATGAGCAGTTCTTC.

The chain couples TRBV10-3 to TRBJ1-2, with TRBD1 matching 8 bases. The germline CDR1 and CDR2 sequences are ENHRY and SYGVKD. The trim removed 10 bases at V and 12 bases at J, leaving 13 bases unmatched. The CDR3 has 12 residues. CDR3 amino acids: CASTPGGVVNTF. CDR3 in DNA: TGTGCCAGCACCCCAGGGGGCGTAGTAAACACCTTC.

The sample holds one count of this clone. The rearrangement links TRBV11-2 to TRBJ1-2; the D is unclear. The CDR3 is 14 residues long. The germline V and J ends were trimmed by 3 bases and 8 bases, with 16 bases remaining between them. Germline CDR1 and CDR2: SGHAT and FQNNGV. In DNA form, the CDR3 reads TGTGCCAGCAGCTTCGGTAGAATGCCGCGAGGCTACACCTTC. This encodes CASSFGRMPRGYTF.

This sequence joins TRBV11-2 and TRBJ2-1; 9 bases are a match to TRBD2. This CDR3 contains 16 residues. Germline CDR1 reads SGHAT; CDR2 reads FQNNGV. The junction had 9 bases not matched to a gene; V was cut back by 2 bases and J by 7 bases. The CDR3 DNA reads as TGTGCCAGCAGCTTAAGGCGGCTAGCGGGACTAAATGAGCAGTTCTTC. This codes for CASSLRRLAGLNEQFF.

The rearrangement links TRBV27 to TRBJ2-6; TRBD1 matches at 7 bases. This CDR3 has 17 residues. Germline V gene data show CDR1 as MNHEY and CDR2 as SMNVEV (reference sequence). The V gene end was trimmed by 2 bases and the J gene end by 0 bases; junction bases not matched to a gene: 4. CDR3 protein: CASSLVQGHSGANVLTF. For the CDR3, the DNA is TGTGCCAGCAGTTTAGTACAGGGGCACTCTGGGGCCAACGTCCTGACTTTC. Full variable domain (remainder filled in from reference TRBV27 and TRBJ2-6): EAQVTQNPRYLITVTGKKLTVTCSQNMNHEYMSWYRQDPGLGLRQIYYSMNVEVTDKGDVPEGYKVSRKEKRNFPLILESPSPNQTSLYFCASSLVQGHSGANVLTFGAGSRLTVL.

V gene TRBV2 combines with J gene TRBJ2-1; the match to TRBD2 covers 10 bases. V lost 5 bases and J lost 7; bases outside the gene matches: 5. The CDR3 is made up of 14 amino acids. The germline V gene has CDR1 SNHLY and CDR2 FYNNEI. CDR3 sequence (DNA): TGTGCCAGCAGTAGGCCTAGCGGGGGTAATGAGCAGTTCTTC. Amino acid sequence: CASSRPSGGNEQFF.

The rearrangement joins TRBV5-5 to TRBJ1-2, with no clear D. The CDR3 consists of 15 residues. V was pared by 7 bases and J by 4 bases, with 20 bases between. Germline V lookup: CDR1 SGHKS, CDR2 YYEKEE (reference sequence). The CDR3 here is CASLPLPRKTYGYTF. Written as DNA, the CDR3 is TGTGCCAGCCTCCCCCTCCCGCGAAAGACCTATGGCTACACCTTC. Looking up the rest from reference TRBV5-5 and TRBJ1-2 gives the full variable domain: DAGVTQSPTHLIKTRGQQVTLRCSPISGHKSVSWYQQVLGQGPQFIFQYYEKEERGRGNFPDRFSARQFPNYSSELNVNALLLGDSALYLCASLPLPRKTYGYTFGSGTRLTVV.

The chain links TRBV11-3 to TRBJ2-7; tentatively, D is TRBD2 (6 bases). Germline values: CDR1 SGHNT, CDR2 YENEEA. This CDR3 is built from 13 residues. V lost 7 bases to trimming and J lost 0 bases, with 10 bases between them. CDR3: CASTLGSSYEQYF. The CDR3 DNA reads TGTGCCAGCACCCTCGGGAGCTCCTACGAGCAGTACTTC.